Listed below are T cell receptor beta chains from one sample, sequenced in a study of T cell responses to AZD1222 COVID-19 vaccine. Sequenced by immunoSEQ multiplex PCR; TCRdb stores in-frame clones only, minus some. Of around 160,000 clones in the sample, 92% were seen once. The material was peripheral blood, obtained 28 days after the second AZD1222 dose. All receptors derive from an adult who received the AZD1222 COVID-19 vaccine. CDR3s include the opening cysteine and the closing phenylalanine or tryptophan. Fields, in order: clone size, J gene, V gene, D gene, CDR3 DNA, CDR3 protein. A D gene is named only where the DNA matches it firmly. Not all rows give a size; the values are once, few, many and, for expanded clones, a class.

clone_size: NA
j_call: TRBJ2-7
v_call: TRBV6-5
d_call: NA
cdr3_nt: TGTGCCAGCAGTTACTCCTTGGGTGGGTCCTACGAGCAGTACTTC
cdr3_aa: CASSYSLGGSYEQYF

clone_size: NA
j_call: TRBJ1-4
v_call: TRBV5-1
d_call: TRBD1
cdr3_nt: TGCGCCAGCAGCTCCCGGACAGGGGCTGAAAAACTGTTTTTT
cdr3_aa: CASSSRTGAEKLFF

clone_size: NA
j_call: TRBJ2-7
v_call: TRBV5-6
d_call: NA
cdr3_nt: TGTGCCAGCAGCTTGGGGGGAGGGACAACCTACGAGCAGTACTTC
cdr3_aa: CASSLGGGTTYEQYF

clone_size: NA
j_call: TRBJ2-3
v_call: TRBV2
d_call: NA
cdr3_nt: TGTGCCAGCAGTGTTGGGGGGCCGGGGGATACGCAGTATTTT
cdr3_aa: CASSVGGPGDTQYF

clone_size: NA
j_call: TRBJ2-3
v_call: TRBV6-4
d_call: NA
cdr3_nt: TGTGCCAGCAGTGACTCGTCGCATTCTAGCAGTACGCAGTATTTT
cdr3_aa: CASSDSSHSSSTQYF

clone_size: NA
j_call: TRBJ2-1
v_call: TRBV19
d_call: TRBD2
cdr3_nt: TGTGCCAGTGCAACGGGGGGCTCCTACAATGAGCAGTTCTTC
cdr3_aa: CASATGGSYNEQFF

clone_size: NA
j_call: TRBJ2-1
v_call: TRBV11-2
d_call: NA
cdr3_nt: TGTGCCAGCAGCGCGGGGACAGTGCGCGTAAATGAGCAGTTCTTC
cdr3_aa: CASSAGTVRVNEQFF

clone_size: few
j_call: TRBJ1-1
v_call: TRBV21-1
d_call: NA
cdr3_nt: NA
cdr3_aa: CASSKVGRGTEAFF

clone_size: NA
j_call: TRBJ1-2
v_call: TRBV5-1
d_call: NA
cdr3_nt: TGCGCCAGCCGCTCCAGGGAAGGAAGTGGCTACACCTTC
cdr3_aa: CASRSREGSGYTF

clone_size: NA
j_call: TRBJ1-2
v_call: TRBV5-4
d_call: NA
cdr3_nt: TGTGCCAGCAGCTCCCGTTGGGGGTATAATGGCTACACCTTC
cdr3_aa: CASSSRWGYNGYTF

clone_size: NA
j_call: TRBJ2-3
v_call: TRBV5-1
d_call: TRBD1
cdr3_nt: TGCGCCAGCAGCTTTAGGACAGGGAACACAGATACGCAGTATTTT
cdr3_aa: CASSFRTGNTDTQYF

clone_size: NA
j_call: TRBJ1-1
v_call: TRBV2
d_call: TRBD1
cdr3_nt: TGTGCCAGCAGGCAGGGGGGAGTCACTGAAGCTTTCTTT
cdr3_aa: CASRQGGVTEAFF

clone_size: NA
j_call: TRBJ2-1
v_call: TRBV18
d_call: NA
cdr3_nt: TGTGCCAGCTCACCAACGCTTTCCTACAATGAGCAGTTCTTC
cdr3_aa: CASSPTLSYNEQFF

clone_size: NA
j_call: TRBJ2-4
v_call: TRBV27
d_call: TRBD1
cdr3_nt: TGTGCCAGCAGTTTGACAGGGACCAAAAACATTCAGTACTTC
cdr3_aa: CASSLTGTKNIQYF

clone_size: NA
j_call: TRBJ1-1
v_call: TRBV5-1
d_call: NA
cdr3_nt: TGCGCCAGCAGCCCCGTTAGAGCTTGGAACACTGAAGCTTTCTTT
cdr3_aa: CASSPVRAWNTEAFF

clone_size: NA
j_call: TRBJ1-2
v_call: TRBV6-4
d_call: TRBD1
cdr3_nt: TGTGCCAGCAGCCCCGTAGGGGGACAGGCCACTAACTATGGCTACACCTTC
cdr3_aa: CASSPVGGQATNYGYTF

clone_size: NA
j_call: TRBJ1-3
v_call: TRBV19
d_call: NA
cdr3_nt: TGTGCCAGTAGTATTGGCGTAGGAAACACCATATATTTT
cdr3_aa: CASSIGVGNTIYF

clone_size: NA
j_call: TRBJ1-2
v_call: TRBV5-5
d_call: NA
cdr3_nt: TGTGCCAGCAGCTTGTCTCTTTCGGAGAACTATGGCTACACCTTC
cdr3_aa: CASSLSLSENYGYTF

clone_size: NA
j_call: TRBJ2-7
v_call: TRBV5-8
d_call: NA
cdr3_nt: TGTGCCAGCAGCTCCCATGAGCGGGTCTACGAGCAGTACTTC
cdr3_aa: CASSSHERVYEQYF

clone_size: NA
j_call: TRBJ1-2
v_call: TRBV29-1
d_call: TRBD1
cdr3_nt: TGCAGCGTTGAAACAGACAGGGATGGCTATGGCTACACCTTC
cdr3_aa: CSVETDRDGYGYTF

clone_size: NA
j_call: TRBJ2-1
v_call: TRBV5-1
d_call: TRBD2
cdr3_nt: TGCGCCAGCAGCTTGGGACTAGCGGACTCCAATGAGCAGTTCTTC
cdr3_aa: CASSLGLADSNEQFF

clone_size: NA
j_call: TRBJ1-1
v_call: TRBV5-1
d_call: TRBD1
cdr3_nt: TGCGCCAGCAGCCCCCCGTTTTACGGACAGGGGATTAATTTGGTGGGCACTGAAGCTTTCTTT
cdr3_aa: CASSPPFYGQGINLVGTEAFF

clone_size: NA
j_call: TRBJ1-3
v_call: TRBV28
d_call: NA
cdr3_nt: TGTGCCAGCGGACCTCCGCCCCTCTCTGGAAACACCATATATTTT
cdr3_aa: CASGPPPLSGNTIYF

clone_size: NA
j_call: TRBJ1-1
v_call: TRBV7-2
d_call: NA
cdr3_nt: TGTGCCAGCACCTTGATCAGGGGTAAGACTGAAGCTTTCTTT
cdr3_aa: CASTLIRGKTEAFF

clone_size: NA
j_call: TRBJ1-1
v_call: TRBV19
d_call: NA
cdr3_nt: TGTGCCAGTAACAACGCGGGACGGGTCGCTGAAGCTTTCTTT
cdr3_aa: CASNNAGRVAEAFF

clone_size: NA
j_call: TRBJ1-5
v_call: TRBV30
d_call: TRBD1
cdr3_nt: TGTGCCTGGAGCGCGGACAGGAATCAGCCCCAGCATTTT
cdr3_aa: CAWSADRNQPQHF

clone_size: NA
j_call: TRBJ2-5
v_call: TRBV7-8
d_call: NA
cdr3_nt: TGTGCCAGCAGCTTAGGGGTCAGGCAAGAGACCCAGTACTTC
cdr3_aa: CASSLGVRQETQYF

clone_size: NA
j_call: TRBJ2-1
v_call: TRBV14
d_call: NA
cdr3_nt: TGTGCCAGCAGCCAAGTTAACCCCCCGAATGAGCAGTTCTTC
cdr3_aa: CASSQVNPPNEQFF

clone_size: NA
j_call: TRBJ2-7
v_call: TRBV5-5
d_call: TRBD2
cdr3_nt: TGTGCCAGCAGCTTTGGACTAGCGGGAAGCAACGAGCAGTACTTC
cdr3_aa: CASSFGLAGSNEQYF

clone_size: NA
j_call: TRBJ2-2
v_call: TRBV2
d_call: NA
cdr3_nt: TGTGCCAGCAGTGAGACCACGAACACCGGGGAGCTGTTTTTT
cdr3_aa: CASSETTNTGELFF

clone_size: few
j_call: TRBJ1-2
v_call: TRBV12-3/TRBV12-4
d_call: NA
cdr3_nt: TGTGCCAGCAGTTTAACCGGCGCCGCTGGCTACACCTTC
cdr3_aa: CASSLTGAAGYTF

clone_size: NA
j_call: TRBJ2-4
v_call: TRBV5-4
d_call: TRBD2
cdr3_nt: TGTGCCAGCAGCCAGGAAATCGGACTAGCGGGAGGGAAAAACATTCAGTACTTC
cdr3_aa: CASSQEIGLAGGKNIQYF

clone_size: NA
j_call: TRBJ2-5
v_call: TRBV6-2/TRBV6-3
d_call: NA
cdr3_nt: TGTGCCAGCAGTTACAGGGTTGAGACCCAGTACTTC
cdr3_aa: CASSYRVETQYF

clone_size: NA
j_call: TRBJ1-3
v_call: TRBV3-1/TRBV3-2
d_call: TRBD1
cdr3_nt: TGTGCCAGCAGCCACGGGACAGGAGATGGAAACACCATATATTTT
cdr3_aa: CASSHGTGDGNTIYF

clone_size: NA
j_call: TRBJ1-3
v_call: TRBV2
d_call: TRBD1
cdr3_nt: TGTGCCAGCAGATCGAGCGGGACAGGGGTAGGAAACACCATATATTTT
cdr3_aa: CASRSSGTGVGNTIYF

clone_size: NA
j_call: TRBJ2-1
v_call: TRBV27
d_call: TRBD2
cdr3_nt: TGTGCCAGCAGTTTCCGCGGGGGAAACTACAATGAGCAGTTCTTC
cdr3_aa: CASSFRGGNYNEQFF

clone_size: NA
j_call: TRBJ1-4
v_call: TRBV6-5
d_call: TRBD1
cdr3_nt: TGTGCCAGCAGTTATCGGGGCTACAGGGGCGAAAAACTGTTTTTT
cdr3_aa: CASSYRGYRGEKLFF

clone_size: NA
j_call: TRBJ1-2
v_call: TRBV18
d_call: NA
cdr3_nt: TGTGCCAGCTCACCACCGACCTTGAGGGGCTACACCTTC
cdr3_aa: CASSPPTLRGYTF

clone_size: NA
j_call: TRBJ1-5
v_call: TRBV2
d_call: NA
cdr3_nt: TGTGCCAGCAGTGAGGGGCAGGGCTATCAGCCCCAGCATTTT
cdr3_aa: CASSEGQGYQPQHF

clone_size: once
j_call: TRBJ2-3
v_call: TRBV7-6
d_call: NA
cdr3_nt: TGTGCCAGCAGCCCCAAGGGATGGGGGCCGCGCACAGATACGCAGTATTTT
cdr3_aa: CASSPKGWGPRTDTQYF

clone_size: NA
j_call: TRBJ1-3
v_call: TRBV7-6
d_call: NA
cdr3_nt: TGTGCCAGCAGAAGTGGGACAATAACTGGAAACACCATATATTTT
cdr3_aa: CASRSGTITGNTIYF

clone_size: NA
j_call: TRBJ1-5
v_call: TRBV19
d_call: NA
cdr3_nt: TGTGCCAGTAGTATGCAGAGCCATCAGCCCCAGCATTTT
cdr3_aa: CASSMQSHQPQHF

clone_size: NA
j_call: TRBJ2-3
v_call: TRBV6-6
d_call: NA
cdr3_nt: TGTGCCAGCAGTTACTCGGGGGCCGGGGCAGATACGCAGTATTTT
cdr3_aa: CASSYSGAGADTQYF

clone_size: NA
j_call: TRBJ2-7
v_call: TRBV12-1
d_call: NA
cdr3_nt: TGTGCCAGCAGCCTCAGGAAGGAGTACTTC
cdr3_aa: CASSLRKEYF

clone_size: NA
j_call: TRBJ1-5
v_call: TRBV6-2/TRBV6-3
d_call: TRBD1
cdr3_nt: TGTGCCAGCAGTGGATTCCGGACAGGCCGTAATCAGCCCCAGCATTTT
cdr3_aa: CASSGFRTGRNQPQHF

clone_size: NA
j_call: TRBJ2-1
v_call: TRBV7-9
d_call: TRBD2
cdr3_nt: TGTGCCAGCAGCGCCGGGACTAGCGGGAGGGCCAATGAGCAGTTCTTC
cdr3_aa: CASSAGTSGRANEQFF

clone_size: NA
j_call: TRBJ2-7
v_call: TRBV6-1
d_call: TRBD1
cdr3_nt: TGTGCCAGCAGTTTGACAGGGTACGAGCAGTACTTC
cdr3_aa: CASSLTGYEQYF

clone_size: NA
j_call: TRBJ1-2
v_call: TRBV30
d_call: TRBD1
cdr3_nt: TGTGCCTGGAGTGGGACAGGGGGAGAAGGCTACACCTTC
cdr3_aa: CAWSGTGGEGYTF